This is a list of T cell receptor beta chains from one sample in a study of blood T cell repertoires in COVID-19. Sequencing used immunoSEQ multiplex PCR; TCRdb keeps in-frame clones, though not all of them. The table records just over 300,000 clones, under 90% of them present only once. The specimen sequenced was PBMCs or T cells enriched from blood (not recorded which). These receptors all stem from a man aged 25-40 years who had recovered from COVID-19. Each CDR3 is given with its conserved first and last residue. A D gene is named only where the DNA matches it firmly. Rows give clone size only sometimes, using once, few, many, or a class for an expanded clone.

DNA: TGTGCCAGCAGCGTGGGAGATTACACCTTC; CDR3: CASSVGDYTF; V: TRBV6-5; size: once; D: NA; J: TRBJ1-2
DNA: TGTGCCAGCAAACTTCTCGGTGCTAGCACAGATACGCAGTATTTT; CDR3: CASKLLGASTDTQYF; V: TRBV5-5; size: once; D: NA; J: TRBJ2-3
DNA: TGTGCCAGCAGCAGACTAGCGGACACAGATACGCAGTATTTT; CDR3: CASSRLADTDTQYF; V: TRBV27; size: NA; D: TRBD2; J: TRBJ2-3
DNA: TGTGCCAGTAGGAACCGGGACAGGGGAGGAACTAATGAAAAACTGTTTTTT; CDR3: CASRNRDRGGTNEKLFF; V: TRBV19; size: once; D: TRBD1; J: TRBJ1-4
DNA: TGTGCCAGCAGTTACTCGAGAGTGGGTAGCGGGAGTCCAAGGGAGACCCAGTACTTC; CDR3: CASSYSRVGSGSPRETQYF; V: TRBV6-2/TRBV6-3; size: NA; D: TRBD2; J: TRBJ2-5
DNA: TGTGCCGGAAAGACAGGGATCCTTTCTGGGTATGGCTACACCTTC; CDR3: CAGKTGILSGYGYTF; V: TRBV2; size: NA; D: TRBD1; J: TRBJ1-2
DNA: TGTGCCAGCAGCTTAGATCCAGGGGAGCAGTTCTTC; CDR3: CASSLDPGEQFF; V: TRBV11-2; size: NA; D: NA; J: TRBJ2-1
DNA: TGTGCCAGCTCACCACCCCCCACGACTAGCGGGGAGGGTTCCTACAATGAGCAGTTCTTC; CDR3: CASSPPPTTSGEGSYNEQFF; V: TRBV18; size: NA; D: TRBD2; J: TRBJ2-1
DNA: TGTGCCAGCAGCTTAGACGGAGCAACTAATGAAAAACTGTTTTTT; CDR3: CASSLDGATNEKLFF; V: TRBV7-9; size: NA; D: NA; J: TRBJ1-4
DNA: TGTGCCACCAGTGATTCAGGCTTTCGGCGCTACACCTTC; CDR3: CATSDSGFRRYTF; V: TRBV24-1; size: few; D: NA; J: TRBJ1-2
DNA: TGTGCCACCAGCAGAGATAAGGGACAAGGATATGAAAAACTGTTTTTT; CDR3: CATSRDKGQGYEKLFF; V: TRBV15; size: NA; D: NA; J: TRBJ1-4
DNA: TGTGCCAGCAGTCCCGGACAGGGGGCTGGGTCACCCCTCCACTTT; CDR3: CASSPGQGAGSPLHF; V: TRBV25-1; size: NA; D: TRBD1; J: TRBJ1-6
DNA: TGTGCCTGGAGTGTAACAGGAGAGACCCAGTACTTC; CDR3: CAWSVTGETQYF; V: TRBV30; size: NA; D: NA; J: TRBJ2-5
DNA: TGTGCCAGCAGCTTAGTCGGGAGGCCCCCAGAGACCCAGTACTTC; CDR3: CASSLVGRPPETQYF; V: TRBV7-9; size: NA; D: TRBD2; J: TRBJ2-5
DNA: TGTGCCACAGCAGGGACAGGGAGCAATCAGCCCCAGCATTTT; CDR3: CATAGTGSNQPQHF; V: TRBV24-1; size: few; D: TRBD1; J: TRBJ1-5
DNA: TGTGCCAGCAGCCATGACCGGCGGGAGTACTTC; CDR3: CASSHDRREYF; V: TRBV11-3; size: NA; D: NA; J: TRBJ2-7
DNA: TGTGCCAGCAGTCCCCATAGCACATACGAGCAGTACTTC; CDR3: CASSPHSTYEQYF; V: TRBV6-5; size: NA; D: NA; J: TRBJ2-7
DNA: TGTGCCAGTGGGCAGGGGTTGGTCAATCAGCCCCAGCATTTT; CDR3: CASGQGLVNQPQHF; V: TRBV19; size: NA; D: NA; J: TRBJ1-5
DNA: TGTGCCAGCAGTTTATTACTGCCCACCTACGAGCAGTACTTC; CDR3: CASSLLLPTYEQYF; V: TRBV28; size: NA; D: NA; J: TRBJ2-7
DNA: TGTGCCAGCAGCTTGGTCCCGGGACTAGGCACCGGGGAGCTGTTTTTT; CDR3: CASSLVPGLGTGELFF; V: TRBV11-3; size: NA; D: TRBD2; J: TRBJ2-2
DNA: TGTGCCAGTTGTGAGCGGGGGGAATGGACAGATACGCAGTATTTT; CDR3: CASCERGEWTDTQYF; V: TRBV19; size: NA; D: TRBD2; J: TRBJ2-3
DNA: TGTGCCAGCAGTGGGGACTACAGGTTTGGCTACACCTTC; CDR3: CASSGDYRFGYTF; V: TRBV2; size: once; D: NA; J: TRBJ1-2
DNA: TGTGCCAGCTCACCAAGTACAGGGGCCGGGAATTCACCCCTCCACTTT; CDR3: CASSPSTGAGNSPLHF; V: TRBV18; size: NA; D: TRBD1; J: TRBJ1-6
DNA: TGTGCCAGCAGCAGAACTAGCGGTAGATCTGGGGAGCTGTTTTTT; CDR3: CASSRTSGRSGELFF; V: TRBV7-2; size: NA; D: TRBD2; J: TRBJ2-2
DNA: TGTGCCAGCAGCCTAGGTCTAGGCGGGGAGCTGTTTTTT; CDR3: CASSLGLGGELFF; V: TRBV5-4; size: NA; D: NA; J: TRBJ2-2
DNA: TGCAGCGTCCGGAGCTTTTATGGAAATGAGCAGTTCTTC; CDR3: CSVRSFYGNEQFF; V: TRBV29-1; size: NA; D: NA; J: TRBJ2-1
DNA: TGTGCCAGTAGTATAATCGGACTTTACAATGAGCAGTTCTTC; CDR3: CASSIIGLYNEQFF; V: TRBV19; size: NA; D: NA; J: TRBJ2-1
DNA: TGTGCCTCGCAGGACAGGGGGAACCTCTATGGCTACACCTTC; CDR3: CASQDRGNLYGYTF; V: TRBV10-3; size: NA; D: TRBD1; J: TRBJ1-2
DNA: TGTGCCAGCAGCTTGGTACGGGATGAAAAACTGTTTTTT; CDR3: CASSLVRDEKLFF; V: TRBV5-5; size: NA; D: NA; J: TRBJ1-4
DNA: TGTGCCAGCAGTTTAGGATGGGGTTTAGCGGGGACCTACAATGAGCAGTTCTTC; CDR3: CASSLGWGLAGTYNEQFF; V: TRBV28; size: NA; D: TRBD2; J: TRBJ2-1
DNA: TGTGCCAGCAGCAAAGTCTTGGGACATCGGGAAAAACTGTTTTTT; CDR3: CASSKVLGHREKLFF; V: TRBV21-1; size: few; D: NA; J: TRBJ1-4
DNA: TGTGCCAGCAGCTTGCGACAGGGGGTAGCCAAAAACATTCAGTACTTC; CDR3: CASSLRQGVAKNIQYF; V: TRBV5-8; size: NA; D: TRBD1; J: TRBJ2-4
DNA: TGTGCCAGCAGACTGGCCGGGACAGGGAACACTGAAGCTTTCTTT; CDR3: CASRLAGTGNTEAFF; V: TRBV3-1/TRBV3-2; size: once; D: TRBD1; J: TRBJ1-1
DNA: TGTGCCAGCAGTCCTCGGACACTCCTTCGCGAAGAGACCCAGTACTTC; CDR3: CASSPRTLLREETQYF; V: TRBV28; size: once; D: NA; J: TRBJ2-5
DNA: TGCGCCAGCAGGGGGGTTCCGGGACAAGAAAATGAAAAACTGTTTTTT; CDR3: CASRGVPGQENEKLFF; V: TRBV10-2; size: NA; D: NA; J: TRBJ1-4
DNA: TGTGCCACCAGTGCCTCGGGGGGGGTCAATCAGCCCCAGCATTTT; CDR3: CATSASGGVNQPQHF; V: TRBV24-1; size: NA; D: NA; J: TRBJ1-5
DNA: TGCAGTGCTAGTCAGGGCTACGAGCAGTACTTC; CDR3: CSASQGYEQYF; V: TRBV20-1; size: NA; D: NA; J: TRBJ2-7
DNA: TGTGCCAGCTCACCTGGACAGGGAATCAATCAGCCCCAGCATTTT; CDR3: CASSPGQGINQPQHF; V: TRBV18; size: NA; D: TRBD1; J: TRBJ1-5
DNA: TGTGCCAGCAGTGTAGGGGGCGCGGGAGAGACCCAGTACTTC; CDR3: CASSVGGAGETQYF; V: TRBV28; size: NA; D: TRBD1; J: TRBJ2-5
DNA: TGTGCCAGCAGCCGACGACAGGGTTTCCAAGAGACCCAGTACTTC; CDR3: CASSRRQGFQETQYF; V: TRBV5-4; size: NA; D: TRBD1; J: TRBJ2-5
DNA: TGTGCCACCAGTGACGGCCGGTGGGGGCTGCGAAATCAGCCCCAGCATTTT; CDR3: CATSDGRWGLRNQPQHF; V: TRBV24-1; size: few; D: NA; J: TRBJ1-5
DNA: TGTGCCATCAGTGAGTCTCGTGGCAGGTATAATTCACCCCTCCACTTT; CDR3: CAISESRGRYNSPLHF; V: TRBV10-3; size: once; D: NA; J: TRBJ1-6
DNA: TGTGCCAGCAGCCCCCCCAGCGCCTTCTACGAGCAGTACTTC; CDR3: CASSPPSAFYEQYF; V: TRBV7-2; size: NA; D: NA; J: TRBJ2-7
DNA: TGTGCCAGCTCACTGGACAGGGGCAAGCAGCCCCAGCATTTT; CDR3: CASSLDRGKQPQHF; V: TRBV18; size: NA; D: TRBD1; J: TRBJ1-5
DNA: TGTGCCAGCAGCTCCCGAGCTCAGGGGGAAAAACTGTTTTTT; CDR3: CASSSRAQGEKLFF; V: TRBV7-9; size: NA; D: NA; J: TRBJ1-4